A single sample gave rise to the 28 T cell receptor beta chains below, sequenced in a study of T cell responses to AZD1222 COVID-19 vaccine (dated by TCRdb to the early 2020s). The method was the immunoSEQ multiplex PCR assay. TCRdb carries this immuneACCESS record with in-frame sequences only. Its versions omit some clonotypes, under half of them owing to an unresolved V gene in the studies checked, with the rest unexplained. The sample includes 150,000 to 200,000 clones, with 92% observed a single time. The top ten clonotypes cover 1.3% of the sample. Explained via the paper, the time point label denotes: about 28 days (+/-7) after the second vaccine dose. Sequences were derived from peripheral blood, sampled 28 days after the second AZD1222 dose. Receptors were obtained from an adult who received the AZD1222 COVID-19 vaccine.

The V gene is TRBV2, the J gene TRBJ2-7; D is undetermined. Germline V gives CDR1 SNHLY, CDR2 FYNNEI. V lost 1 base, J lost 1 base, and 5 bases lay in between. CDR3 length: 13 amino acids. CDR3 loop: CASSEGYSYEQYF. For the CDR3, the DNA is TGTGCCAGCAGTGAAGGGTATTCCTACGAGCAGTACTTC.

The chain couples TRBV9 to TRBJ2-4; no firm D call. The V gene lost 3 bases and the J gene lost 0 bases, with 16 bases spanning the gap. In germline, CDR1 is SGDLS, CDR2 YYNGEE. The CDR3 is 17 residues long. The DNA of the CDR3 is TGTGCCAGCAGCGAATTTTGGGCAGTAAAAGCCAAAAACATTCAGTACTTC. It is translated as CASSEFWAVKAKNIQYF. Using reference TRBV9 and TRBJ2-4 for the parts outside the CDR3, the full variable domain is DSGVTQTPKHLITATGQRVTLRCSPRSGDLSVYWYQQSLDQGLQFLIQYYNGEERAKGNILERFSAQQFPDLHSELNLSSLELGDSALYFCASSEFWAVKAKNIQYFGAGTRLSVL.

This chain uses TRBV20-1 with TRBJ1-1; 7 nucleotides align to TRBD1. Germline trimming cut 3 bases from V and 7 bases from J; bases unmatched to any gene: 11. The CDR3 is made up of 14 amino acids. Germline V gene lookup returns CDR1 DFQATT and CDR2 SNEGSKA (reference sequence). The CDR3 nucleotides are TGCAGTGCTAGTGCCGCCAGGGGGGTAGGTGAAGCTTTCTTT. This translates into CSASAARGVGEAFF.

Regarding this clone: A junction end diverges from the germline sequence, so it may reflect a read error. The sample has other DNA sequences that encode this CDR3 too. The rearrangement joins TRBV3-1 (or the pseudogene TRBV3-2) to TRBJ1-6, with a possible D match to TRBD1 (6 bases). CDR1 and CDR2 (germline): LGHDT, YNNKEL (reference sequence). The length of the CDR3 is 18 residues. CDR3 coding DNA: TGTGCCAGCAGCCAAGATTGGGAGGACAGCGGAAATAATTCACCTCTCCACTTT. Encoded protein: CASSQDWEDSGNNSPLHF.

The genes are TRBV28 and TRBJ2-1; 8 nucleotides align to TRBD2. Looked up from germline, CDR1 is MDHEN and CDR2 is SYDVKM. Losses at the gene ends were 7 bases for V and 8 bases for J; bases not matched to a gene: 19. The CDR3 consists of 17 residues. CDR3 sequence: CASTVSGGGLWRDEQFF. CDR3 bases: TGTGCCAGCACCGTCAGTGGCGGGGGGCTCTGGAGAGATGAGCAGTTCTTC.

J is TRBJ2-1 and V is TRBV7-3, with 8 positions matching TRBD1. Germline CDR1 is SGHTA and CDR2 is FQGTGA. The V segment lost 1 base and the J segment 4 bases; nucleotides outside the gene matches: 6. The CDR3 loop spans 16 amino acids. The CDR3 DNA sequence: TGTGCCAGCAGCTTAAACGCCCACAGGGGGTACAATGAGCAGTTCTTC. This gives the protein CASSLNAHRGYNEQFF.

This chain joins TRBV30 and TRBJ1-6; D is uncertain. Trimming shortened V by 3 bases and J by 9 bases, and 12 bases separated the two germline ends. The CDR3 spans 13 residues. Per germline, CDR1 GTSNPN and CDR2 SVGIG (reference sequence). The CDR3 nucleotides are TGTGCCTGGAGCTCATCGGGGAGTTCACCCCTCCACTTT. Amino acids: CAWSSSGSSPLHF.

The rearrangement joins TRBV4-2 to TRBJ1-2; TRBD1 aligns across 9 bases. V dropped 4 bases and J dropped 8; count of bases not matched to a gene: 11. This CDR3 has 15 amino acids. Per germline, CDR1 LGHNA and CDR2 YNFKEQ. CDR3 loop: CASSPRNRGPEGYTF. Here the CDR3 DNA reads TGTGCCAGCAGCCCCCGGAACAGGGGGCCGGAAGGCTACACCTTC.

The V gene is TRBV5-1, the J gene TRBJ1-4; D is ambiguous. Trimming removed 4 bases from V and 0 bases from J, with 13 bases in between. From germline, CDR1 is SGHRS and CDR2 YFSETQ. The CDR3 length is 16 residues. This chain's CDR3 is CASSTGITSTNEKLFF. CDR3 sequence (DNA): TGCGCCAGCAGCACCGGGATAACCTCAACTAATGAAAAACTGTTTTTT.

This clone has only one observation. The chain links TRBV7-9 to TRBJ1-3, with TRBD1 matching 7 bases. The ends lost 4 bases at V and 1 base at J; junction bases unmatched: 7. The CDR3 extends over 16 amino acids. The germline CDR1 and CDR2 sequences are SEHNR and FQNEAQ (reference sequence). Written as DNA, the CDR3 is TGTGCCAGCAGCTCCGAAACAGGGGTATCTGGAAACACCATATATTTT. It encodes CASSSETGVSGNTIYF.

V and J are TRBV7-2 and TRBJ1-5, with TRBD1 matching 10 bases. V lost 4 bases, J lost 4 bases, and 1 base stayed unmatched. Germline loops: CDR1 SGHTA, CDR2 FQGNSA. This CDR3 is built from 14 residues. The CDR3 protein is CASSSDRGNQPQHF. The CDR3, as DNA: TGTGCCAGCAGCTCGGACAGGGGGAATCAGCCCCAGCATTTT.

This clone was seen just once. V gene TRBV5-1 combines with J gene TRBJ1-2; 8 bases match TRBD1. Germline lookup yields CDR1 SGHRS and CDR2 YFSETQ. Losses at the gene ends were 7 bases for V and 0 bases for J; bases not matched to a gene: 14. This CDR3 spans 17 amino acids. The CDR3, as DNA: TGCGCCAGCCGCTCGTCCTGGACAGGGCCATCTAACTATGGCTACACCTTC. It is translated as CASRSSWTGPSNYGYTF.

This chain uses TRBV4-2 with TRBJ2-7; D is perhaps TRBD1 or TRBD2 (5 bases each). Trimming took off 0 bases at V and 5 bases at J, with 17 bases between the two ends. The CDR3 is 16 amino acids. Per germline, CDR1 LGHNA and CDR2 YNFKEQ. CDR3 nucleotides: TGTGCCAGCAGCCAAGAATGGACGGGGTGGGGCGACGAGCAGTACTTC. The encoded protein is CASSQEWTGWGDEQYF.

This chain connects TRBV6-5 to TRBJ2-7, with a tentative D call TRBD2 (6 bases). The V end lost 0 bases, the J end lost 7 bases, and 16 bases lay between the germline ends. There are 15 residues in the CDR3. Germline V lookup: CDR1 MNHEY, CDR2 SVGAGI. CDR3 residues: CASSYSEGTLGEQYF. In DNA, the CDR3 is TGTGCCAGCAGTTACTCGGAGGGAACCTTGGGGGAGCAGTACTTC.

The rearrangement uses TRBV27 and TRBJ1-2, with 9 bases fitting TRBD1. Germline trimming cut 6 bases from V and 8 bases from J; bases unmatched to any gene: 10. This CDR3 is 14 amino acids long. Germline CDR1 MNHEY, CDR2 SMNVEV (reference sequence). The DNA of the CDR3 is TGTGCCAGCAGGAAAACAGGGGGCGCGGGGGGCTACACCTTC. Translated, it gives CASRKTGGAGGYTF.

The chain has TRBV20-1 and TRBJ1-5; no clear D. CDR3 length: 12 amino acids. The ends were cut back, 3 bases at V and 1 base at J, with 4 bases in the middle. Germline V gene data show CDR1 as DFQATT and CDR2 as SNEGSKA (reference sequence). In DNA, the CDR3 is TGCAGTGCTAGTCGGAGCAATCAGCCCCAGCATTTT. Translated: CSASRSNQPQHF.

This clone was counted a single time. V is TRBV5-4 and J is TRBJ1-1; D remains ambiguous. Germline assignment: CDR1 SGHNT and CDR2 YYREEE (reference sequence). Trimming pared 4 bases from V and 0 bases from J, leaving 4 bases between. CDR3 length equals 12 residues. CDR3 bases: TGTGCCAGCAGCCAAGTGAACACTGAAGCTTTCTTT. As protein: CASSQVNTEAFF.

The J gene is TRBJ2-7, the V gene TRBV10-1; the match to TRBD1 covers 8 bases. The ends lost 3 bases at V and 9 bases at J; junction bases unmatched: 4. Germline V gives CDR1 WNHNN, CDR2 SYGVQD (reference sequence). The CDR3 consists of 12 residues. This CDR3 is CASSDGQGGQYF. The CDR3 bases are TGCGCCAGCAGTGACGGACAGGGCGGGCAGTACTTC.

The chain employs TRBV2 and TRBJ1-4; 7 bases are a match to TRBD1. V dropped 10 bases and J dropped 2; count of bases not matched to a gene: 13. The germline V gene has CDR1 SNHLY and CDR2 FYNNEI. This CDR3 has 16 amino acids. The CDR3: CATLEPGGATNEKLFF. CDR3 coding DNA: TGTGCCACTTTAGAACCAGGGGGGGCGACTAATGAAAAACTGTTTTTT. Filled out from reference TRBV2 and TRBJ1-4, the complete variable domain reads EPEVTQTPSHQVTQMGQEVILRCVPISNHLYFYWYRQILGQKVEFLVSFYNNEISEKSEIFDDQFSVERPDGSNFTLKIRSTKLEDSAMYFCATLEPGGATNEKLFFGSGTQLSVL.

The genes are TRBV7-9 and TRBJ2-2; no clear D. Deletions cut 0 bases from V and 4 bases from J, with 3 bases between. The CDR3 loop spans 13 amino acids. CDR1 SEHNR and CDR2 FQNEAQ come from the germline V gene (reference sequence). The DNA of the CDR3 is TGTGCCAGCAGCTTAGCGGCCACCGGGGAGCTGTTTTTT. This encodes CASSLAATGELFF.

The chain combines TRBV15 with TRBJ1-2, with D hard to call. CDR1 is LNHNV, CDR2 YYDKDF, per germline (reference sequence). The CDR3 runs to 14 residues. The germline V and J ends were trimmed by 5 bases and 0 bases, with 10 bases remaining between them. The CDR3 loop reads CATSWGGSNYGYTF. The CDR3 DNA sequence: TGTGCCACCAGCTGGGGTGGTTCTAACTATGGCTACACCTTC.

This chain uses TRBV10-3 with TRBJ1-3, with D hard to call. The CDR3 consists of 10 residues. CDR1 and CDR2 (germline): ENHRY, SYGVKD. V lost 11 bases and J lost 4, with 6 bases in between. The CDR3 nucleotides read TGTGCCGCTTGGGGAAACACCATATATTTT. It yields the protein CAAWGNTIYF.

This clone has a handful of counts. The chain combines TRBV30 with TRBJ1-1, with 7 bases lining up with TRBD1. V was pared by 2 bases and J by 5 bases, with 8 bases of the junction left unmatched. The CDR3 is 14 residues long. From germline, CDR1 is GTSNPN and CDR2 SVGIG (reference sequence). The CDR3 region is CAWSRGTARTEAFF. Here the CDR3 DNA reads TGTGCCTGGAGTAGGGGGACAGCCCGGACTGAAGCTTTCTTT.

The chain recombines TRBV7-2 with TRBJ2-2; the match to TRBD2 covers 11 bases. The V segment lost 2 bases and the J segment 4 bases; nucleotides outside the gene matches: 6. The germline V gene encodes CDR1 SGHTA and CDR2 FQGNSA. There are 17 residues in the CDR3. The CDR3 spells CASSLPIAGGITGELFF. The CDR3 bases are TGTGCCAGCAGCTTACCCATAGCGGGAGGGATCACCGGGGAGCTGTTTTTT.

V and J are TRBV6-5 and TRBJ1-2; 7 positions agree with TRBD1. Germline CDR1 reads MNHEY; CDR2 reads SVGAGI. The CDR3 is 16 amino acids. V gave up 0 bases and J gave up 8 bases; unmatched junction bases: 12. The CDR3 protein is CASSYSTGRAVRGYTF. CDR3 in DNA: TGTGCCAGCAGTTACTCGACAGGGCGGGCCGTGAGGGGCTACACCTTC.

This sequence joins TRBV11-3 and TRBJ2-1; possibly TRBD2 for D (6 bases). The CDR3 is 15 amino acids. Germline CDR1 is SGHNT and CDR2 is YENEEA. Between the trimmed V and J ends, which lost 1 base and 8 bases, there was a span of 15 bases. The CDR3 here is CASSLALAHGDEQFF. In DNA form, the CDR3 reads TGTGCCAGCAGCTTAGCACTAGCCCATGGCGATGAGCAGTTCTTC.

V is TRBV3-1 (or the pseudogene TRBV3-2) and J is TRBJ1-1, with D perhaps matching TRBD1 (6 bases). This CDR3 is 13 amino acids long. CDR1 is LGHDT and CDR2 is YNNKEL in the germline V gene (reference sequence). V lost 1 base and J 5 bases, leaving 8 bases between the germline ends. Written as DNA, the CDR3 is TGTGCCAGCAGCCAAGTTCAGGGGACTGAAGCTTTCTTT. Translation: CASSQVQGTEAFF.

This clone was seen a handful of times. The J gene is TRBJ1-6, the V gene TRBV7-6; D gene uncertain. The CDR3 length is 14 residues. From germline, CDR1 is SGHVS and CDR2 FNYEAQ. V gave up 5 bases and J gave up 8 bases, with 13 bases separating them. CDR3 in DNA: TGTGCCAGCAGCCCTGCCTTGGGCGATTCACCCCTCCACTTT. It yields the protein CASSPALGDSPLHF. Combining the CDR3 with reference TRBV7-6 and TRBJ1-6 gives the whole variable domain GAGVSQSPRYKVTKRGQDVALRCDPISGHVSLYWYRQALGQGPEFLTYFNYEAQQDKSGLPNDRFSAERPEGSISTLTIQRTEQRDSAMYRCASSPALGDSPLHFGNGTRLTVT.